A single sample is the source of the 7 T cell receptor beta chains below, sequenced in a study of shared clonotypes between healthy human individuals. Positive CCR7 selection of CD45RO-negative cells yielded the naive CD8 cells, and terminally differentiated effector memory CD45RA+ cells were excluded. Libraries were prepared by immunoSEQ multiplex PCR; TCRdb keeps only in-frame clonotypes and omits some of them. Among around 1.9 million clones listed, about 92% were seen once. The sequenced sample consisted of naive CD8+ T cells from PBMCs. Receptor source: a young man in good health. Some clones in this sample may be carry-over from other donors' samples.

The chain joins TRBV15 to TRBJ1-3, with D possibly being TRBD1 (5 bases). CDR1 and CDR2 from the germline V gene are LNHNV and YYDKDF (reference sequence). V was clipped by 2 bases and J by 2 bases, with 13 bases between them. The CDR3 contains 16 residues. The CDR3 region is CATSRQGSRTGNTIYF. DNA for the CDR3: TGTGCCACCAGCAGACAGGGATCTAGGACTGGAAACACCATATATTTT. Drawing the rest from reference TRBV15 and TRBJ1-3, the complete variable domain is DAMVIQNPRYQVTQFGKPVTLSCSQTLNHNVMYWYQQKSSQAPKLLFHYYDKDFNNEADTPDNFQSRRPNTSFCFLDIRSPGLGDTAMYLCATSRQGSRTGNTIYFGEGSWLTVV.

V usage is TRBV6-5 and J usage is TRBJ2-7, with D hard to call. Per the germline V gene, CDR1 is MNHEY and CDR2 is SVGAGI. Trimming removed 3 bases from V and 5 bases from J, with 17 bases in between. The CDR3 covers 15 residues. The CDR3 DNA sequence: TGTGCCAGCAGTTATCTGGTAACAACCCTCCACGAGCAGTACTTC. Translation gives CASSYLVTTLHEQYF.

The chain is built from TRBV21-1 and TRBJ2-2; TRBD2 is the table's D call, not checked against the DNA. TRBV21-1 constitutes a pseudogene. This CDR3 is 17 amino acids long. CDR3 sequence reads: CASSERGYPGNTGELFF. The CDR3 DNA reads TGTGCCAGCAGCGAGCGGGGTTACCCAGGGAACACCGGGGAGCTGTTTTTT.

The chain carries TRBV5-1 and TRBJ1-1; 7 bases agree with TRBD1. J gave up 0 bases and V 2 bases, and 4 bases lay outside the gene matches. CDR1 and CDR2 from the germline V gene are SGHRS and YFSETQ. The CDR3 has 15 residues. CDR3 sequence reads: CASSFTQGMNTEAFF. The CDR3 DNA reads TGCGCCAGCAGCTTTACACAGGGGATGAACACTGAAGCTTTCTTT.

This chain connects TRBV28 to TRBJ1-2; D not resolved. The CDR3 covers 16 residues. Germline CDR1 MDHEN, CDR2 SYDVKM. Trimming pared 7 bases from V and 1 base from J, leaving 19 bases between. The CDR3 nucleotides read TGTGCCAGCACCCCCCCCGGAGGAGCAAATAACTATGGCTACACCTTC. Amino acid sequence: CASTPPGGANNYGYTF.

This chain joins TRBV7-3 and TRBJ2-5, with 10 positions matching TRBD2. The CDR3 has 16 residues. Trimming cost V 1 base and J 2 bases; bases outside gene matches: 4. From germline, CDR1 is SGHTA and CDR2 FQGTGA. The chain's CDR3 is CASSLNGLAVQETQYF. DNA of the CDR3: TGTGCCAGCAGCTTAAATGGACTAGCGGTACAAGAGACCCAGTACTTC.

As for this clone: The same CDR3 is also encoded by other DNA sequences in this sample. This chain uses TRBV7-2 with TRBJ2-7; D might be TRBD2 (6 bases). The CDR3 totals 14 residues. Trimming cost V 1 base and J 4 bases, with 11 bases left between them. Germline V gene data show CDR1 as SGHTA and CDR2 as FQGNSA. The CDR3 DNA sequence: TGTGCCAGCAGCTTAGTGGCTGGGGGGTACGAGCAGTACTTC. Protein sequence: CASSLVAGGYEQYF.